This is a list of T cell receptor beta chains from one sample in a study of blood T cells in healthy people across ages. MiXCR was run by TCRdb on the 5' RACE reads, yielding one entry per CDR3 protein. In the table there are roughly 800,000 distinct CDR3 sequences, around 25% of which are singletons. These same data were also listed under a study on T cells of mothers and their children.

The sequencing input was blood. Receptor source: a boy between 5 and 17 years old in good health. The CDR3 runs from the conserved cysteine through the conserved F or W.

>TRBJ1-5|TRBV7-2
CASSSLTGNQPQHF
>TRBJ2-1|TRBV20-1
CSARTSGHNEQFF
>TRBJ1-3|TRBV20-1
CSVRDFRGYGNTIYF
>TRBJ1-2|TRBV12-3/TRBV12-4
CASSFAGTGNYGYTF
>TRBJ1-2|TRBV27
CASRLWDSYGYTF
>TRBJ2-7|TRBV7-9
CASSPQGGPEQYF
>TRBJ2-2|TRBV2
CASRVLANTGELFF
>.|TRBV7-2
CASSIRQDIYEQYF
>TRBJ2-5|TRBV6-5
CASSYRRWPSGRSETQYF
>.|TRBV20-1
CSARSSETSGYNEQFF
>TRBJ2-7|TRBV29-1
CSVEDGHYSYEQYF
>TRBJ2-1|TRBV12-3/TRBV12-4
CASSGAGVRRNEQFF
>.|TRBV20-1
CSARVTGATQNEQFF
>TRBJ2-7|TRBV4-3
CASSQSDGYEQYF
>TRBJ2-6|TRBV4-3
CASSQDRRVAGASGANVLTF
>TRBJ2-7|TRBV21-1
CASTNPPRKGVDEQYF
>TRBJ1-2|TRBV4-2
CASSPIRGSYGYTF
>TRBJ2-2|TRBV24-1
CATSDRQGATGELFF
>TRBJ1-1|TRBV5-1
CASGAWTGMNTEAFF
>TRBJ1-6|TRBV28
CASSLGRTGSYNSPLHF
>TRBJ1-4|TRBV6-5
CASSYSVGRSEKLFF
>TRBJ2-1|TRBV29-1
CSVFRDRNYNEQFF
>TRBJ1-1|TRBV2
CASMQVAEAFF
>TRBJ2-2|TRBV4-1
CASSSTTAAITGELFF
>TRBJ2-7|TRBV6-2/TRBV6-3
CASTLGGLKEQYF
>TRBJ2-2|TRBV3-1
CASTPGQGTGELFF
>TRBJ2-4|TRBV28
CASSPAVAGAKNIQYF
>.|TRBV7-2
CASSLRQFSYEQYF
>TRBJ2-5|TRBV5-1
CASTELGGMGETQYF
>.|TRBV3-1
CASSQGGPHNEQFF
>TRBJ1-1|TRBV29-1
CSGMTGGLTEAFF
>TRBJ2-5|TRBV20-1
CSASFSGGIQETQYF
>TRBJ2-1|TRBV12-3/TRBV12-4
CASSTVGEQFF
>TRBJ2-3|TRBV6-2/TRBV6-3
CASSFSAGAPPDTQYF
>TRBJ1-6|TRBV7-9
CASSLAGQGARSPLHF
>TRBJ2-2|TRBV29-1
CSVTAGGTGELFF
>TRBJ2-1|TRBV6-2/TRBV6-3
CASTERAPSYNEQFF
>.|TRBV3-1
CASSQDTYNPYNEQFF
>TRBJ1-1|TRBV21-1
CASSRLEVHTEAFF
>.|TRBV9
CASSLIPGLYGQFF
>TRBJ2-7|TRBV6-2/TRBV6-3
CASSHTTTSYEQYF
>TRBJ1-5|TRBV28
CASSGFSNQPQHF
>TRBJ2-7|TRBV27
CASSPIEAYEQYF
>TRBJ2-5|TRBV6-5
CAGSYLTEQETQYF
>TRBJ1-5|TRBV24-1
CATSDWGNQPQHF
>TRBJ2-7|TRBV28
CASNRDRGHFFYEQYF
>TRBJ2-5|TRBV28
CASSLTSGGRETQYF
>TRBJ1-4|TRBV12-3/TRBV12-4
CASSWWTGGLARNEKLFF
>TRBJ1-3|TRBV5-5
CASSLGSTGSGNTMYF
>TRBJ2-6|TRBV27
CASIPGANVLTF
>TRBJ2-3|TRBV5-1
CASSSGLAGIGTDTQYF
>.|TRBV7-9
CASSPSPGTSGRSHNEQFF
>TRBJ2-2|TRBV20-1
CSASWGNTGELFF
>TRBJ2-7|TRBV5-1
CASSPGTAYYEQYF
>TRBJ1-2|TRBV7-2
CASSLDLHLGQADYGYTF
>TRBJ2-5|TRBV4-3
CASSQDHGGYETQYF
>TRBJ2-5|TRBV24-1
CATSDEGPKETQYF
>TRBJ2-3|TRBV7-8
CASSLTWTGSDTQYF
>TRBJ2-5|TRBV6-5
CASGRDRGLQETQYF